Below are 25 T cell receptor beta chains sequenced from a single sample in a study of T cell responses to AZD1222 COVID-19 vaccine. The assay was immunoSEQ multiplex PCR, and TCRdb's table has in-frame clones only and misses some. The table has tens of thousands of clones, roughly 90% seen once. The input for sequencing was peripheral blood, taken 28 days after the second AZD1222 dose. The source of these receptors is an adult who received the AZD1222 COVID-19 vaccine.

This chain connects TRBV6-5 to TRBJ2-4; D remains ambiguous. The CDR3 has 14 residues. Trimming removed 5 bases from V and 0 bases from J, with 8 bases in between. CDR1 is MNHEY and CDR2 is SVGAGI in the germline V gene. CDR3 residues: CASSNKGAKNIQYF. In DNA, the CDR3 is TGTGCCAGCAGTAATAAAGGAGCCAAAAACATTCAGTACTTC.

The rearrangement uses TRBV9 and TRBJ2-7; 7 bases agree with TRBD1. Unmatched junction bases numbered 2, after V lost 4 bases and J lost 1 base. The CDR3 runs to 13 residues. CDR1 is SGDLS and CDR2 is YYNGEE in the germline V gene. The CDR3 here is CASSTGQSYEQYF. The CDR3 coding sequence is TGTGCCAGCAGCACGGGACAGTCCTACGAGCAGTACTTC.

This chain uses TRBV21-1 with TRBJ1-2. TRBV21-1 is marked as a pseudogene. This CDR3 contains 14 residues. CDR3 in DNA: TGTGCCAGCAGCAAAGTTGGGACGGCGTCCGGCTACACCTTC. It codes for CASSKVGTASGYTF.

This chain joins TRBV7-3 and TRBJ2-2; no firm D call. The CDR3 sequence is 15 residues long. Germline V gives CDR1 SGHTA, CDR2 FQGTGA. The V gene lost 1 base and the J gene lost 2 bases, with 8 bases spanning the gap. DNA of the CDR3: TGTGCCAGCAGCTTAATGCCAGGCAACACCGGGGAGCTGTTTTTT. Amino acid sequence: CASSLMPGNTGELFF.

The chain joins TRBV29-1 to TRBJ2-7; D call uncertain. The length of the CDR3 is 12 residues. V was cut by 5 bases and J by 2 bases, with 10 bases left in between. CDR1 is SQVTM and CDR2 is ANQGSEA in the germline V gene. CDR3 amino acids: CSVSRPPYEQYF. The CDR3 bases are TGCAGCGTTTCCCGGCCCCCCTACGAGCAGTACTTC.

This chain uses TRBV3-1 (or the pseudogene TRBV3-2) with TRBJ1-1, with a weak D call TRBD1 (6 bases). CDR3 length: 14 residues. The germline CDR1 and CDR2 sequences are LGHDT and YNNKEL (reference sequence). The V end was cut by 1 base, the J end by 3 bases, with 9 bases between. CDR3 amino acids: CASSQVGGHTEAFF. Here the CDR3 DNA reads TGTGCCAGCAGCCAAGTAGGGGGTCACACTGAAGCTTTCTTT.

This clone was counted a few times. The rearrangement uses TRBV18 and TRBJ2-3; D ambiguous. The CDR3 spans 15 residues. V was clipped by 1 base and J by 0 bases, with 8 bases between them. Per germline, CDR1 KGHSH and CDR2 LQKENI. CDR3 DNA sequence: TGTGCCAGCTCACCACAGTATTCTAGCACAGATACGCAGTATTTT. Translation: CASSPQYSSTDTQYF.

The genes are TRBV6-1 and TRBJ2-7, with TRBD1 matching 8 bases. The V gene end was trimmed by 2 bases and the J gene end by 5 bases; junction bases not matched to a gene: 11. This CDR3 is built from 16 residues. Per the germline V gene, CDR1 is MNHNS and CDR2 is SASEGT. CDR3 sequence reads: CASSEWTGRFTNEQYF. The DNA for the CDR3 is TGTGCCAGCAGTGAATGGACAGGGAGGTTCACCAACGAGCAGTACTTC.

V and J are TRBV19 and TRBJ1-1; D is unresolved. Germline V gene sequence: CDR1 LNHDA, CDR2 SQIVND (reference sequence). The CDR3 has 11 amino acids. Trimming removed 2 bases at V and 6 bases at J, with 4 bases between. The chain's CDR3 is CASSIRAEAFF. CDR3 coding DNA: TGTGCCAGTAGTATACGTGCTGAAGCTTTCTTT.

This clone showed up just a few times. This chain connects TRBV10-2 to TRBJ1-3, with a possible D match to TRBD1 (6 bases). This CDR3 comprises 15 residues. The germline V gene encodes CDR1 WSHSY and CDR2 SAAADI. The V gene lost 2 bases and the J gene lost 4 bases, with 12 bases spanning the gap. The CDR3 sequence: CASSEATGTGNTIYF. The CDR3 nucleotides are TGCGCCAGCAGTGAGGCCACAGGGACCGGAAACACCATATATTTT.

This clone was recorded only once. The V and J genes are TRBV5-1 and TRBJ2-1; D is undetermined. V was clipped by 3 bases and J by 9 bases, with 10 bases between them. CDR1 and CDR2 (germline): SGHRS, YFSETQ. This CDR3 is built from 12 residues. The CDR3 protein is CASSSTHGEQFF. CDR3 sequence (DNA): TGCGCCAGCAGCTCGACCCACGGTGAGCAGTTCTTC. The whole variable domain, remainder taken from reference TRBV5-1 and TRBJ2-1, is KAGVTQTPRYLIKTRGQQVTLSCSPISGHRSVSWYQQTPGQGLQFLFEYFSETQRNKGNFPGRFSGRQFSNSRSEMNVSTLELGDSALYLCASSSTHGEQFFGPGTRLTVL.

The V gene is TRBV19, the J gene TRBJ1-2; weak D call: TRBD1 (5 bases). CDR1 and CDR2 (germline): LNHDA, SQIVND (reference sequence). V lost 8 bases to trimming and J lost 0 bases, with 13 bases between them. The CDR3 contains 14 residues. CDR3 region: CASSAQGANYGYTF. In DNA form, the CDR3 reads TGTGCCAGTTCTGCGCAGGGAGCTAACTATGGCTACACCTTC. Filled out from reference TRBV19 and TRBJ1-2, the complete variable domain reads DGGITQSPKYLFRKEGQNVTLSCEQNLNHDAMYWYRQDPGQGLRLIYYSQIVNDFQKGDIAEGYSVSREKKESFPLTVTSAQKNPTAFYLCASSAQGANYGYTFGSGTRLTVV.

This chain links TRBV19 with TRBJ1-6; perhaps TRBD1 as D (5 bases). This CDR3 comprises 15 residues. Looked up from germline, CDR1 is LNHDA and CDR2 is SQIVND (reference sequence). V was clipped by 10 bases and J by 7 bases, with 20 bases between them. The CDR3 reads CATTLGGSGNSPLHF. The CDR3 DNA reads as TGTGCCACCACCCTCGGGGGATCGGGGAATTCACCCCTCCACTTT.

This rearrangement joins TRBV18 to TRBJ2-5; D is undetermined. Germline V gene data show CDR1 as KGHSH and CDR2 as LQKENI. There are 11 residues in the CDR3. V shed 5 bases and J shed 2 bases, with 3 bases lying between them. The CDR3 loop reads CASSVQETQYF. Written as DNA, the CDR3 is TGTGCCAGCTCAGTTCAAGAGACCCAGTACTTC. The entire variable domain, with the rest obtained from reference TRBV18 and TRBJ2-5, is as follows: NAGVMQNPRHLVRRRGQEARLRCSPMKGHSHVYWYRQLPEEGLKFMVYLQKENIIDESGMPKERFSAEFPKEGPSILRIQQVVRGDSAAYFCASSVQETQYFGPGTRLLVL.

The rearrangement links TRBV30 to TRBJ1-6, with D uncertain. From germline, CDR1 is GTSNPN and CDR2 SVGIG (reference sequence). This CDR3 is 13 amino acids long. The V gene lost 1 base and the J gene lost 8 bases, with 9 bases spanning the gap. CDR3 region: CAWSESPYSPLHF. The CDR3 nucleotides read TGTGCCTGGAGTGAGAGCCCCTATTCACCCCTCCACTTT.

This clone was picked up one time. The chain links TRBV3-1 (or the pseudogene TRBV3-2) to TRBJ2-7, with 7 bases identical to TRBD2. Trimming took 0 bases from V and 6 from J; bases not matched to a gene: 2. The CDR3 contains 13 residues. Germline values: CDR1 LGHDT, CDR2 YNNKEL (reference sequence). DNA of the CDR3: TGTGCCAGCAGCCAAGATACGGGGGGCGAGCAGTACTTC. This translates into CASSQDTGGEQYF.

The chain carries TRBV6-5 and TRBJ2-5; maybe TRBD1 (7 bases). Deletions cut 7 bases from V and 4 bases from J, with 13 bases between. This CDR3 region has 13 residues. The V gene's germline CDR1 is MNHEY and CDR2 SVGAGI. CDR3 protein: CASIRQGGETQYF. CDR3 nucleotides: TGTGCCAGCATTCGACAGGGAGGAGAGACCCAGTACTTC.

In DNA form, the CDR3 reads TGTGCCTGGAGTCTTACGGGGACTGAAGCTTTCTTT. Protein product: CAWSLTGTEAFF. J is TRBJ1-1 and V is TRBV30; no clear D gene. CDR1 and CDR2 from the germline V gene are GTSNPN and SVGIG (reference sequence). V shed 2 bases and J shed 5 bases, with 9 bases lying between them. The CDR3 covers 12 residues.

This chain uses TRBV6-2 or TRBV6-3 with TRBJ2-7; a possible D gene is TRBD2 (6 bases). The length of the CDR3 is 12 residues. Germline assignment: CDR1 MNHEY and CDR2 SVGEGT. Trimming cost V 4 bases and J 7 bases, with 11 bases left between them. In DNA form, the CDR3 reads TGTGCCAGCAGTTGGGGACTCCAGGAGCAGTACTTC. It codes for CASSWGLQEQYF.

The chain couples TRBV13 to TRBJ1-5; 7 bases align to TRBD1. CDR1 is PRHDT and CDR2 is FYEKMQ in the germline V gene (reference sequence). CDR3 length equals 15 residues. V lost 3 bases, J lost 0 bases, and 2 bases stayed unmatched. CDR3 sequence reads: CASSFGTDSNQPQHF. Written as DNA, the CDR3 is TGTGCCAGCAGCTTTGGGACAGATAGCAATCAGCCCCAGCATTTT.

V is TRBV5-4 and J is TRBJ2-7; D perhaps matches TRBD1 (6 bases). The germline V gene has CDR1 SGHNT and CDR2 YYREEE (reference sequence). This CDR3 is 14 amino acids long. Trimming cost V 4 bases and J 2 bases, with 13 bases left between them. The CDR3 coding sequence is TGTGCCAGCAGCCCCGGACAGCGAGCCTACGAGCAGTACTTC. Residues: CASSPGQRAYEQYF.

The V call is TRBV2, the J call TRBJ1-5; D call uncertain. Germline values: CDR1 SNHLY, CDR2 FYNNEI. This CDR3 has 14 residues. Trimming shortened V by 2 bases and J by 3 bases, and 8 bases separated the two germline ends. The CDR3 here is CASSEQVTNQPQHF. In DNA form, the CDR3 reads TGTGCCAGCAGTGAACAGGTAACCAATCAGCCCCAGCATTTT.

The chain has TRBV5-1 and TRBJ2-5; 11 nucleotides match TRBD2. The germline CDR1 and CDR2 sequences are SGHRS and YFSETQ. The CDR3 has 18 residues. V lost 0 bases to trimming and J lost 0 bases; unmatched junction nucleotides: 7. The CDR3 nucleotides are TGCGCCAGCAGCTTGGAGGCTAGCGGGGGGCTCCACCAAGAGACCCAGTACTTC. It translates to CASSLEASGGLHQETQYF. Full variable domain (remainder filled in from reference TRBV5-1 and TRBJ2-5): KAGVTQTPRYLIKTRGQQVTLSCSPISGHRSVSWYQQTPGQGLQFLFEYFSETQRNKGNFPGRFSGRQFSNSRSEMNVSTLELGDSALYLCASSLEASGGLHQETQYFGPGTRLLVL.

This rearrangement joins TRBV7-8 to TRBJ1-5; possible D gene TRBD1, 6 bases. V dropped 1 base and J dropped 6 bases, with 19 bases sitting between them. Germline values: CDR1 SGHVS, CDR2 FQNEAQ. This CDR3 is built from 17 residues. CDR3: CASSLGLGAGVSQPQHF. CDR3 in DNA: TGTGCCAGCAGCTTAGGTCTTGGGGCAGGGGTTAGTCAGCCCCAGCATTTT.

This rearrangement joins TRBV5-1 to TRBJ2-5; 11 nucleotides match TRBD2. Germline CDR1 SGHRS, CDR2 YFSETQ. This CDR3 has 16 amino acids. J lost 1 base, V lost 4 bases, and 6 bases had no gene match. In DNA form, the CDR3 reads TGCGCCAGCAGCGTCCAACTAGCGGGGGCCCAAGAGACCCAGTACTTC. This translates into CASSVQLAGAQETQYF.